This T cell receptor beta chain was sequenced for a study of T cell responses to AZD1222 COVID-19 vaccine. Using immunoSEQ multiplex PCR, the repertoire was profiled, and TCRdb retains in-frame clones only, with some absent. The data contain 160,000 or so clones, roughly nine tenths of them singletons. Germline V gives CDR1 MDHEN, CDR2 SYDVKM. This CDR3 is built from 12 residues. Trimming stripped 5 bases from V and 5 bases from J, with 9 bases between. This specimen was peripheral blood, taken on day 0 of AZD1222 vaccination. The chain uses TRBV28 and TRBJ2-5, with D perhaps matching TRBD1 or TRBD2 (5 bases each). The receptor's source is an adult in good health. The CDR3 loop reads CASSTWGETQYF. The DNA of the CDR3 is TGTGCCAGCAGTACGTGGGGGGAGACCCAGTACTTC. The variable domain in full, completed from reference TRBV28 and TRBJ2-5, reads DVKVTQSSRYLVKRTGEKVFLECVQDMDHENMFWYRQDPGLGLRLIYFSYDVKMKEKGDIPEGYSVSREKKERFSLILESASTNQTSMYLCASSTWGETQYFGPGTRLLVL.